This T cell receptor beta chain was observed in a study of T cells in localized non-small cell lung cancer (TCRdb year 2020). As for the study more broadly: The study analyzed T cell repertoires of 236 early-stage NSCLC patients, comparing tumors and uninvolved tumor-adjacent lungs. All 240 or so NSCLC patients in the cohort were treatment-naive and had localized lung tumors that were resected. The mean age of the NSCLC patients was around 67 years, with 120 to 150 men and about a hundred women. Results and caveats for the whole study, not just this receptor: Of the top 100 tumor clones, a median of approximately 60 were detected in paired uninvolved adjacent lung; about 28 were also among that lung's top 100. The highest T cell clonality was observed in uninvolved tumor-adjacent lung, where clonality exceeded that of tumor, suggesting that antigenic responses were more focused in uninvolved tumor-adjacent lung. Higher T cell density in blood was associated with longer overall survival, whereas higher clonality in adjacent lung was associated with shorter survival. Multi-region tumor sequencing was not performed, so intratumor heterogeneity could not be excluded. Since the design was exploratory, TCR variables were selected using unadjusted p-values with no false-discovery rate correction.

To note about this clone: It has no known antigen specificity. No base-level quality is on record; no much larger clone is a single base apart.

Uninvolved adjacent lung was sampled at least 2 cm away from the tumor margin, and two independent pathologists confirmed that the tissue had no atypia. At diagnosis, tumor, uninvolved tumor-adjacent lung and peripheral blood were collected and then preserved as a mix of FFPE and fresh-frozen material. Relative to germline, V is 4 bases shorter and J is 4 bases shorter, with 13 bases between their ends. From its cysteine to its phenylalanine, the CDR3 spans 14 amino acids. Of the read, only the CDR3 DNA is kept; its 42 bases are in frame from base 1. The germline V gene sets CDR1 to MNHGY and CDR2 to SAAAGT. The immunoSEQ Assay was used to sequence TCR beta CDR3 regions from DNA. The paper's processing steps were these. To compute T cell density, TCR beta template counts were normalized to usable DNA, which was estimated by amplifying housekeeping genes. Using the preseqR package, richness was estimated by extrapolating to 120,000 templates for tissue samples and 400,000 templates for PBMC samples. Clonality was defined as one minus Pielou's evenness. Differential abundance testing on productive amino-acid clonotypes, with a minimum total count of 5 and an alpha of 0.1, was used to identify tissue-enriched TCRs. Repertoire overlap between compartments was quantified with the Jaccard Index and Morisita Overlap Index. GLIPH grouped TCR beta CDR3s together with public tetramer-defined viral CDR3s, and a viral motif had to include at least three viral sequences and also show V-gene enrichment. Here the immuneACCESS table is served through TCRdb, limited to in-frame sequences with V and J called. Missing clones are a known gap in these copies; in checked studies unresolved V genes cover under half, and the rest lacks a known reason. That table gives V, J and clone size, and the DNA gave D and trimming. The table for this sample lists 3,300 or so clones; less than 30% of them were counted only once. The ten largest clones add up to 10% to 15% of the sample.

The receptor comes from a woman aged 35 to 75 with stage I lung adenocarcinoma. This chain joins TRBV6-8 to TRBJ2-5; a tentative D match to TRBD2 spans 6 bases. Sequenced material: normal lung tissue next to the tumor, taken before any cancer treatment. The DNA sequence is as follows: TGTGCCAGCAGTTCGCGACTAGGAGGAGAGACCCAGTACTTC. Its protein product is CASSSRLGGETQYF.